This T cell receptor beta chain was recorded in a study of shared clonotypes between healthy human individuals. Study conclusions and caveats: Among donors, sharing of clonotypes was expected to be affected by sequencing depth. When compared with the clonotypes that were shared by all four sorted-subset donors, the non-shared clonotypes turned out to have lower generation probabilities.

Worth noting for this clone: As yet, its antigen is unknown.

The DNA input per sorted-subset replicate PCR was roughly 210 ng, corresponding to roughly 31,000 T cell genomes. The protocol was immunoSEQ multiplex PCR, while the TCRdb copy is restricted to in-frame clones and leaves out a portion. This sample has 2 million to 2.5 million clones, with 80% to 95% found just once. The V gene's germline CDR1 is SEHNR and CDR2 FQNEAQ (reference sequence). The CDR3 runs 14 residues. The germline V and J ends were trimmed by 4 bases and 10 bases, with 20 bases remaining between them. The chain couples TRBV7-9 to TRBJ2-7, with D possibly being TRBD1 (5 bases). This clonotype was obtained from a man aged 18-30 years in good health. Some clones in this sample may be carry-over from other donors' samples. Sequences were obtained from naive CD4+ T cells from PBMCs. Regarding subset: CD45RA+ positively selected. The CDR3 protein is CASSSQVQLRDQYF. CDR3 DNA sequence: TGTGCCAGCAGCTCCCAAGTCCAGCTCAGGGATCAGTACTTC.